Shown below are 27 T cell receptor beta chains from a single sample sequenced in a study of Ad26.COV2.S vaccination and SARS-CoV-2 variants. The treatment was: around 19 received Ad26.COV2.S at low or high dose, single or two shots; about 5 received placebo; per-sample allocation not given. Sampling was performed 63 days after the first vaccine or placebo injection. Measured with immunoSEQ multiplex PCR; TCRdb has only the in-frame clones, and not every one. The sample shows about 350,000 clones, 80% to 90% of them seen only once. The source material was peripheral blood, sampled in a trial of Ad26.COV2.S vaccine versus placebo. The receptor source for this set is a person aged 18 to 65 who received the Ad26.COV2.S COVID-19 vaccine or a placebo.

The chain has TRBV6-2 or TRBV6-3 and TRBJ1-2, with D unclear. Looked up from germline, CDR1 is MNHEY and CDR2 is SVGEGT. CDR3 length: 16 residues. V dropped 0 bases and J dropped 0 bases, with 11 bases sitting between them. CDR3 nucleotides: TGTGCCAGCAGTTACTCACCACCGCCATCTAACTATGGCTACACCTTC. This codes for CASSYSPPPSNYGYTF.

The chain is built from TRBV5-1 and TRBJ2-1; D not certain. Germline V gene sequence: CDR1 SGHRS, CDR2 YFSETQ. The CDR3 length is 16 residues. V was pared by 7 bases and J by 0 bases, with 17 bases between. CDR3 protein: CASAPSARSSYNEQFF. The DNA for the CDR3 is TGCGCCAGCGCTCCGAGCGCGCGGAGCTCCTACAATGAGCAGTTCTTC.

The V call is TRBV11-3, the J call TRBJ2-2; D uncertain. Germline-derived CDR1 and CDR2 are SGHNT and YENEEA. Deletions cut 5 bases from V and 7 bases from J, with 8 bases between. This CDR3 has 12 residues. This CDR3 reads CASSTLFGELFF. The CDR3 DNA reads as TGTGCCAGCAGCACCCTTTTCGGGGAGCTGTTTTTT.

This chain connects TRBV6-2 or TRBV6-3 to TRBJ1-4, with D uncertain. The CDR3 consists of 18 residues. From germline, CDR1 is MNHEY and CDR2 SVGEGT. Trimming removed 4 bases from V and 0 bases from J, with 18 bases in between. CDR3 nucleotides: TGTGCCAGCAGTTCGGGCGGCCTCTTTGAAGCAACTAATGAAAAACTGTTTTTT. Translation gives CASSSGGLFEATNEKLFF.

The genes are TRBV28 and TRBJ1-1, with D unresolved. The CDR3 totals 13 residues. CDR1 MDHEN and CDR2 SYDVKM come from the germline V gene. V was shortened by 9 bases and J by 0 bases, with 11 bases between the two germline ends. The DNA of the CDR3 is TGTGCCAGTGTCGAGACCATGAACACTGAAGCTTTCTTT. Translated: CASVETMNTEAFF.

This clone was recorded a few times. This chain links TRBV10-2 with TRBJ2-2; 7 nucleotides agree with TRBD1. The CDR3 totals 15 residues. Trimming took 7 bases from V and 0 from J; bases not matched to a gene: 5. The germline V gene encodes CDR1 WSHSY and CDR2 SAAADI. The CDR3 region is CASKTDRANTGELFF. In DNA form, the CDR3 reads TGCGCCAGCAAAACCGACAGGGCGAACACCGGGGAGCTGTTTTTT.

V and J are TRBV7-9 and TRBJ2-5, with 8 bases aligning to TRBD2. Looked up from germline, CDR1 is SEHNR and CDR2 is FQNEAQ (reference sequence). V trimming: 3 bases; J trimming: 2 bases; junction bases outside the gene matches: 11. The CDR3 loop spans 17 amino acids. CDR3 residues: CASSFRVGRGAQETQYF. The CDR3 DNA is TGTGCCAGCAGCTTTCGGGTCGGGAGGGGGGCTCAAGAGACCCAGTACTTC. The variable domain in full, completed from reference TRBV7-9 and TRBJ2-5, reads DTGVSQNPRHKITKRGQNVTFRCDPISEHNRLYWYRQTLGQGPEFLTYFQNEAQLEKSRLLSDRFSAERPKGSFSTLEIQRTEQGDSAMYLCASSFRVGRGAQETQYFGPGTRLLVL.

The V and J genes are TRBV5-4 and TRBJ2-7; 7 nucleotides agree with TRBD2. The CDR3 has 16 amino acids. Germline assignment: CDR1 SGHNT and CDR2 YYREEE (reference sequence). J was trimmed by 4 bases and V by 6 bases; bases with no gene match: 16. The CDR3 sequence: CASTTAGGRIQYEQYF. DNA of the CDR3: TGTGCCAGCACTACCGCGGGCGGGAGAATACAATACGAGCAGTACTTC.

The V gene is TRBV7-2, the J gene TRBJ1-1; no reliable D call. V gave up 1 base and J gave up 1 base, with 10 bases separating them. The germline CDR1 and CDR2 sequences are SGHTA and FQGNSA. The CDR3 extends over 15 amino acids. The CDR3 here is CASSLEVGRNTEAFF. The CDR3 DNA reads as TGTGCCAGCAGCTTAGAAGTGGGGAGGAACACTGAAGCTTTCTTT.

This chain uses TRBV28 with TRBJ1-4; 8 nucleotides agree with TRBD1. CDR1 is MDHEN and CDR2 is SYDVKM in the germline V gene. CDR3 length: 14 residues. V shed 10 bases and J 8 bases; nucleotides not matched to a gene: 12. The CDR3: CATSAGGQKEKLFF. The CDR3 bases are TGTGCCACTTCTGCAGGGGGCCAAAAAGAAAAACTGTTTTTT.

The J gene is TRBJ2-7, the V gene TRBV4-2; unclear D gene. CDR3 length: 14 amino acids. The germline gives CDR1 LGHNA, CDR2 YNFKEQ. The ends were cut back, 0 bases at V and 5 bases at J, with 11 bases in the middle. In DNA form, the CDR3 reads TGTGCCAGCAGCCAAGAGCTGGATAGGAACGAGCAGTACTTC. Its translation is CASSQELDRNEQYF.

The chain is built from TRBV6-2 or TRBV6-3 and TRBJ2-1; TRBD2 aligns across 10 bases. The V and J ends lost 5 bases and 7 bases, in that order; junction bases with no gene match: 14. The CDR3 is made up of 17 amino acids. Germline loops: CDR1 MNHEY, CDR2 SVGEGT. The chain's CDR3 is CASSQAPPSGSKNEQFF. The CDR3 DNA sequence: TGTGCCAGCAGTCAAGCCCCTCCTAGCGGGAGTAAAAATGAGCAGTTCTTC.

V usage is TRBV7-2 and J usage is TRBJ2-1, with 9 bases identical to TRBD2. The CDR3 has 16 residues. Trimming removed 0 bases from V and 7 bases from J; junction bases left unmatched: 7. Germline CDR1 and CDR2: SGHTA and FQGNSA. The DNA for the CDR3 is TGTGCCAGCAGCTTAGCCGTAGCGGGGGAGAATAATGAGCAGTTCTTC. As protein: CASSLAVAGENNEQFF.

The V call is TRBV6-5, the J call TRBJ2-7, with no clear D. Trimming removed 5 bases from V and 2 bases from J, with 13 bases in between. Germline V gene data show CDR1 as MNHEY and CDR2 as SVGAGI. There are 14 residues in the CDR3. CDR3 protein: CASSRSENTYEQYF. The CDR3 DNA is TGTGCCAGCAGTAGGTCCGAGAATACCTACGAGCAGTACTTC.

V is TRBV11-3 and J is TRBJ2-7, with 12 bases aligning to TRBD2. Germline assignment: CDR1 SGHNT and CDR2 YENEEA. With 6 bases clipped from V and 1 base from J, the junction kept 16 bases outside the gene matches. The CDR3 is 19 amino acids. The CDR3 region is CASSSRGLAGRWGSYEQYF. The DNA of the CDR3 is TGTGCCAGCAGTTCTAGGGGACTAGCGGGTCGGTGGGGGTCCTACGAGCAGTACTTC.

The V call is TRBV5-6, the J call TRBJ2-7, with D uncertain. Deletions cut 1 base from V and 3 bases from J, with 8 bases between. Per the germline V gene, CDR1 is SGHDT and CDR2 is YYEEEE. The CDR3 is made up of 13 amino acids. CDR3: CASSLTQFYEQYF. CDR3 bases: TGTGCCAGCAGCTTGACACAGTTCTACGAGCAGTACTTC.

The rearrangement links TRBV7-2 to TRBJ2-5; D is possibly TRBD2 (5 bases). Germline V gene lookup returns CDR1 SGHTA and CDR2 FQGNSA. V lost 5 bases and J lost 2, with 15 bases in between. The CDR3 covers 15 residues. This CDR3 is CASSPGVARQETQYF. DNA of the CDR3: TGTGCCAGCAGCCCCGGGGTAGCGCGTCAAGAGACCCAGTACTTC.

In DNA, the CDR3 is TGTGCCAGCAGCTGGACAGGGGGACTAGCTAATGAAAAACTGTTTTTT. Protein sequence: CASSWTGGLANEKLFF. V and J are TRBV7-2 and TRBJ1-4; TRBD1 agrees at 10 bases. J was trimmed by 3 bases and V by 4 bases; bases with no gene match: 5. The CDR3 runs to 16 residues. CDR1 and CDR2 (germline): SGHTA, FQGNSA.

The rearrangement links TRBV6-2 or TRBV6-3 to TRBJ2-1; perhaps TRBD2 as D (6 bases). The CDR3 consists of 14 residues. V was shortened by 2 bases and J by 2 bases, with 7 bases between the two germline ends. The germline gives CDR1 MNHEY, CDR2 SVGEGT. The DNA for the CDR3 is TGTGCCAGCAGTTACGGGGGGACCTACAATGAGCAGTTCTTC. It encodes CASSYGGTYNEQFF.

The rearrangement links TRBV2 to TRBJ2-7, with TRBD1 matching 10 bases. V lost 8 bases, J lost 1 base, and 8 bases stayed unmatched. The CDR3 sequence is 15 residues long. In germline, CDR1 is SNHLY, CDR2 FYNNEI. The CDR3 protein is CASGGDRGLSYEQYF. The CDR3 DNA is TGTGCCAGCGGGGGCGACAGGGGGCTTTCCTACGAGCAGTACTTC.

The V and J genes are TRBV2 and TRBJ2-7, with TRBD2 matching over 8 bases. V gave up 1 base and J gave up 1 base; unmatched junction bases: 9. CDR3 size: 17 residues. Germline V gene data show CDR1 as SNHLY and CDR2 as FYNNEI. CDR3 loop: CASSEGGTSGLSYEQYF. DNA for the CDR3: TGTGCCAGCAGTGAAGGGGGCACTAGCGGCTTATCCTACGAGCAGTACTTC. Supplemented by reference TRBV2 and TRBJ2-7, the full variable domain reads EPEVTQTPSHQVTQMGQEVILRCVPISNHLYFYWYRQILGQKVEFLVSFYNNEISEKSEIFDDQFSVERPDGSNFTLKIRSTKLEDSAMYFCASSEGGTSGLSYEQYFGPGTRLTVT.

The rearrangement links TRBV2 to TRBJ2-3; 9 positions agree with TRBD1. Germline CDR1 and CDR2: SNHLY and FYNNEI. This CDR3 spans 15 amino acids. With 6 bases clipped from V and 7 bases from J, the junction kept 11 bases outside the gene matches. CDR3 nucleotides: TGTGCCAGCAGCCAACAGGGGGCATTGTTCCATACGCAGTATTTT. This gives the protein CASSQQGALFHTQYF.

The J gene is TRBJ2-3, the V gene TRBV6-2 or TRBV6-3; tentatively, D is TRBD1 (5 bases). The CDR3 sequence is 14 residues long. V was cut by 4 bases and J by 0 bases, with 8 bases left in between. Germline CDR1 reads MNHEY; CDR2 reads SVGEGT. The CDR3 nucleotides read TGTGCCAGCAGTTCCCAGGGTAGCACAGATACGCAGTATTTT. Amino acid sequence: CASSSQGSTDTQYF.

This chain links TRBV5-1 with TRBJ2-2; 9 bases are a match to TRBD1. The CDR3 extends over 16 amino acids. V lost 2 bases, J lost 6 bases, and 8 bases stayed unmatched. Per the germline V gene, CDR1 is SGHRS and CDR2 is YFSETQ. The chain's CDR3 is CASSFRDRASSGELFF. The CDR3 DNA follows: TGCGCCAGCAGCTTCCGGGACAGGGCGTCATCCGGGGAGCTGTTTTTT.

CDR3: CASSKGTSGGNEQFF. The CDR3 DNA sequence: TGTGCCAGTAGTAAAGGGACTAGCGGAGGCAATGAGCAGTTCTTC. This sequence joins TRBV19 and TRBJ2-1; 11 nucleotides match TRBD2. This CDR3 has 15 amino acids. Germline values: CDR1 LNHDA, CDR2 SQIVND (reference sequence). Germline trimming cut 4 bases from V and 6 bases from J; bases unmatched to any gene: 5.

This chain uses TRBV5-8 with TRBJ2-6, with no clear D. The CDR3 totals 19 residues. Trimming took off 2 bases at V and 2 bases at J, with 20 bases between the two ends. Germline values: CDR1 SGHTS, CDR2 YDEGEE. This chain's CDR3 is CASSFGRKKTGPGANVLTF. The CDR3 DNA is TGTGCCAGCAGCTTCGGACGGAAAAAAACTGGTCCTGGGGCCAACGTCCTGACTTTC.

In its sample, this clone was seen once. The V and J genes are TRBV13 and TRBJ1-4; maybe TRBD1 (5 bases). This CDR3 contains 17 residues. CDR1 and CDR2 from the germline V gene are PRHDT and FYEKMQ (reference sequence). Trimming removed 4 bases at V and 4 bases at J, with 19 bases between. The CDR3 is CASSSALGTVDNEKLFF. CDR3 nucleotide sequence: TGTGCCAGCAGCTCCGCGCTTGGGACGGTTGATAATGAAAAACTGTTTTTT.